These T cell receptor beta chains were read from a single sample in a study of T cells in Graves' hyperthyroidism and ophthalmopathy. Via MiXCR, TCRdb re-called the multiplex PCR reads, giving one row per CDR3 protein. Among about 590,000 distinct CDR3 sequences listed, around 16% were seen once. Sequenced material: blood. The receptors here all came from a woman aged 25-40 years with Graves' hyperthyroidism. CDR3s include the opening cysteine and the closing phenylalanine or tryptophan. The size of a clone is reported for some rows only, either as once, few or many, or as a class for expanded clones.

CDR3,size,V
CASSQDQGARGYTF,-,TRBV4-1
CASSPNSKGLAGDEQFF,many,TRBV12-3/TRBV12-4
CASSYLAGAPYEQYF,few,TRBV6-2/TRBV6-3
CATRGNLENTIYF,-,TRBV15
CASSLGLATYEQYF,many,TRBV7-9
CATSRGYGLYEQYF,-,TRBV15
CASSLGGSNEQFF,many,TRBV7-3
CASSTAGPDTQYF,-,TRBV7-3
CSALLPGTSVFYEQYF,many,TRBV20-1
CASRGLAVGETQYF,many,TRBV6-1
CSAAQGIENQPQHF,few,TRBV20-1
CASSRINQPQHF,many,TRBV2
CASVQGQMTQYF,-,TRBV7-9
CASRGTGGNYGYTF,many,TRBV6-1
CASRDRGLSGNTIYF,-,TRBV19
CASSPEGITSGTYEQYF,many,TRBV6-1
CASSFGSGAYEQYF,many,TRBV11-2
CASSPIGAPNQPQHF,-,TRBV12-3/TRBV12-4
CAWSSTGTASYEQYF,-,TRBV30
CSVTAGDDQPQHF,many,TRBV29-1
CSARDPGTSGRASEQYF,-,TRBV20-1
CASRPQGAGPDTQYF,many,TRBV28
CAWSGAGGSSEQFF,few,TRBV30
CASTKRAQETQYF,few,TRBV6-1
CASSINRVVTNTEAFF,few,TRBV19
CAWRDSPEQFF,many,TRBV30
CASSAPGALNEQFF,-,TRBV7-3
CASSLERQGGSPLHF,many,TRBV11-3
CASRGYTDTQYF,few,TRBV27
CASGMGQGAGTGELFF,-,TRBV5-1
CASSFRLPSSYNEQFF,few,TRBV7-3
CASSFERPLYEQYF,many,TRBV11-2
CASSQDSSWNTGELFF,few,TRBV3-2
CASTKGANEKLFF,-,TRBV28
CASSIPSALGTDTQYF,-,TRBV19
CASMAAGAYGYTF,-,TRBV28
CASSDGGAGTLYNEQFF,many,TRBV6-1
CASSMGQGSNEQFF,-,TRBV5-1
CASRGTGGDEQFF,many,TRBV2
CASSFHGIGSGEQFF,many,TRBV28
CASSPLWGGGTEAFF,few,TRBV7-8
CSARDPSGGNNNEQFF,-,TRBV20-1
CASSLGQGVTDTQYF,many,TRBV19
CASSRDLAGELFF,-,TRBV5-5
CSASPNSAGEKLFF,-,TRBV20-1
CSVEGLGDEQYF,few,TRBV29-1
CASSYNRQYEQFF,-,TRBV6-9
CSARQGSGETQYF,-,TRBV20-1
CSARDPLAVSYEQYF,-,TRBV20-1
CASSLVGGGYYEQYF,many,TRBV7-6